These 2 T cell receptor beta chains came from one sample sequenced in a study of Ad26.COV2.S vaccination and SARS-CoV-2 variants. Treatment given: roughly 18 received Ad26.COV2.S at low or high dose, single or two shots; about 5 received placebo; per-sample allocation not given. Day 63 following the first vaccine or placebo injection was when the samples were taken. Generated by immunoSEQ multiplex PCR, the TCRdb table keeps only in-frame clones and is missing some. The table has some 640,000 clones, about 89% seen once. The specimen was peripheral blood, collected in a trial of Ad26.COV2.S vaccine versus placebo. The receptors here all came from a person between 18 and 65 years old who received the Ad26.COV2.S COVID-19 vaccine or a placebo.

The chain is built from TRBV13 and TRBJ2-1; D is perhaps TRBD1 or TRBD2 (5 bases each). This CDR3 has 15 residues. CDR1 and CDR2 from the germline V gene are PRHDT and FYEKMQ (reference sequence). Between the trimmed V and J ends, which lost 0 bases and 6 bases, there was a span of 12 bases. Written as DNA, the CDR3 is TGTGCCAGCAGCTTAGGGGTAGCGAGGGGCAATGAGCAGTTCTTC. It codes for CASSLGVARGNEQFF.

This chain's CDR3 is CASSYSPGSNLDTQYF. DNA for the CDR3: TGTGCCAGCAGTTACTCCCCAGGGTCAAACTTGGATACGCAGTATTTT. V gene TRBV6-5 combines with J gene TRBJ2-3, with D perhaps TRBD1 (5 bases). This CDR3 is built from 16 residues. Germline V gene lookup returns CDR1 MNHEY and CDR2 SVGAGI. Trimming removed 0 bases at V and 6 bases at J, with 16 bases between.